The TCR beta chain under discussion was sequenced for a study of OX40 agonist ivuxolimab in advanced cancers. There are 17 residues in the CDR3. The V end was cut by 0 bases, the J end by 2 bases, with 15 bases between. CDR1 is LNHNV, CDR2 YYDKDF, per germline (reference sequence). This clone was seen only once. Sequencing was performed with immunoSEQ multiplex PCR; in TCRdb, only in-frame clones are kept and a portion is missing. The sample has tens of thousands of clones, 80% to 90% seen once; the top ten hold around 46%. The sequencing here drew on CD4+ or CD8+ T cells sorted from blood, taken in a trial of the OX40 agonist ivuxolimab. The chain recombines TRBV15 with TRBJ2-3, with a possible D match to TRBD2 (6 bases). This TCR derives from an adult with an advanced solid tumor such as melanoma, head and neck, liver or kidney cancer. CDR3 loop: CATSRDLGDFSTDTQYF. DNA for the CDR3: TGTGCCACCAGCAGAGATCTCGGGGACTTTTCCACAGATACGCAGTATTTT. Supplemented by reference TRBV15 and TRBJ2-3, the full variable domain reads DAMVIQNPRYQVTQFGKPVTLSCSQTLNHNVMYWYQQKSSQAPKLLFHYYDKDFNNEADTPDNFQSRRPNTSFCFLDIRSPGLGDTAMYLCATSRDLGDFSTDTQYFGPGTRLTVL.